The 31 T cell receptor beta chains below come from one sample, sequenced in a study of identical twins. From the 5' RACE reads, TCRdb called clonotypes with MiXCR, one entry per CDR3 protein. The sample yields approximately 690,000 distinct CDR3 sequences, less than 7% seen once. The sequencing sample was made of naive T cells sorted from blood. The origin of the receptors is a man aged 18-30 years in good health.

The CDR3 loop reads CSVSGTGYHEQYF. The DNA of the CDR3 is TGCAGCGTTTCCGGGACAGGGTACCACGAGCAGTACTTC. The chain recombines TRBV29-1 with TRBJ2-7; 9 bases are shared with TRBD1. V was pared by 5 bases and J by 5 bases, with 7 bases of the junction left unmatched. The CDR3 contains 13 residues. CDR1 SQVTM and CDR2 ANQGSEA come from the germline V gene.

This clonotype has just a few counts. The gene calls are TRBV7-2 and TRBJ2-1; 10 bases fit TRBD2. The germline V gene has CDR1 SGHTA and CDR2 FQGNSA. The V segment lost 1 base and the J segment 5 bases; nucleotides outside the gene matches: 8. The CDR3 spans 17 residues. The CDR3 protein is CASSLGGSGRANNEQFF. The CDR3 DNA sequence: TGTGCCAGCAGCTTAGGGGGGAGCGGGAGGGCGAACAATGAGCAGTTCTTC.

This clonotype was counted at least ten times. This chain connects TRBV12-3 or TRBV12-4 to TRBJ2-1, with 11 bases lining up with TRBD1. V gave up 6 bases and J gave up 0 bases; unmatched junction bases: 16. The CDR3 spans 20 residues. The CDR3 sequence is CASRPRTGGLGGSSYNEQFF. CDR3 DNA: TGTGCCAGCAGACCACGGACAGGGGGCTTGGGCGGGAGCTCCTACAATGAGCAGTTCTTC.

This clonotype was recorded many times. The V call is TRBV9, the J call TRBJ2-1; D possibly corresponds to TRBD2 (5 bases). V lost 3 bases and J lost 9, with 16 bases in between. The CDR3 extends over 14 amino acids. CDR1 SGDLS and CDR2 YYNGEE come from the germline V gene. Here the CDR3 reads CASSGPIPGSEQFF. The CDR3 coding sequence is TGTGCCAGCAGCGGCCCCATCCCGGGGAGTGAGCAGTTCTTC.

This clonotype showed up just a few times. The germline gene is not matched at one end of the junction; a read error may be the cause. This chain links TRBV5-1 with TRBJ2-5; D perhaps matches TRBD1 (5 bases). Germline V gene data show CDR1 as SGHRS and CDR2 as YFSETQ. This CDR3 contains 13 residues. This CDR3 is CASSSRVQETQYF. The CDR3 DNA is TGTGCCAGCAGCTCCAGGGTCCAAGAGACCCAGTACTTC. The full variable domain, in which reference TRBV5-1 and TRBJ2-5 provide the parts outside the CDR3, is KAGVTQTPRYLIKTRGQQVTLSCSPISGHRSVSWYQQTPGQGLQFLFEYFSETQRNKGNFPGRFSGRQFSNSRSEMNVSTLELGDSALYLCASSSRVQETQYFGPGTRLLVL.

In this sample, this clonotype turned up many times. J is TRBJ2-1 and V is TRBV5-1; the match to TRBD1 covers 7 bases. Trimming at V came to 7 bases and at J to 8 bases, leaving 6 bases not matched to a gene. Germline CDR1 SGHRS, CDR2 YFSETQ. This CDR3 comprises 12 residues. The DNA of the CDR3 is TGCGCCAGCCAGGGGGAAGTAGATGAGCAGTTCTTC. This translates into CASQGEVDEQFF. Full variable domain (remainder filled in from reference TRBV5-1 and TRBJ2-1): KAGVTQTPRYLIKTRGQQVTLSCSPISGHRSVSWYQQTPGQGLQFLFEYFSETQRNKGNFPGRFSGRQFSNSRSEMNVSTLELGDSALYLCASQGEVDEQFFGPGTRLTVL.

V gene TRBV7-2 combines with J gene TRBJ2-4, with a possible D match to TRBD2 (5 bases). The germline V gene encodes CDR1 SGHTA and CDR2 FQGNSA. Trimming removed 5 bases from V and 8 bases from J, with 19 bases in between. The CDR3 has 15 residues. The CDR3 DNA reads TGTGCCAGCAGCCGGGGTAGGAAACCCCTAGACATTCAGTACTTC. Translated, it gives CASSRGRKPLDIQYF.

At least ten counts were recorded for this clonotype. The chain is built from TRBV5-1 and TRBJ2-1, with 14 bases matching TRBD2. Germline V CDR1 and CDR2: SGHRS, YFSETQ. Trimming removed 8 bases from V and 8 bases from J; junction bases left unmatched: 3. This CDR3 has 13 amino acids. The CDR3 DNA sequence: TGCGCCAGGGGGACTAGCGGGAGCTATGAGCAGTTCTTC. Translated: CARGTSGSYEQFF.

This clonotype was seen a handful of times. CDR3 sequence reads: CASSGQQDPRETQYF. The CDR3 DNA is TGTGCCAGCTCAGGTCAACAGGACCCCCGGGAGACCCAGTACTTC. This sequence joins TRBV18 and TRBJ2-5; D perhaps matches TRBD1 (5 bases). CDR1 and CDR2 from the germline V gene are KGHSH and LQKENI. V lost 5 bases and J lost 5, with 18 bases in between. The CDR3 is 15 amino acids.

This clonotype was counted between two and nine times. The rearrangement joins TRBV5-1 to TRBJ1-1; D is undetermined. V dropped 0 bases and J dropped 9 bases, with 6 bases sitting between them. This CDR3 contains 11 residues. Germline V CDR1 and CDR2: SGHRS, YFSETQ. CDR3 region: CASSLDGKAFF. The DNA of the CDR3 is TGCGCCAGCAGCTTGGACGGCAAAGCTTTCTTT.

The genes are TRBV4-1 and TRBJ2-3, with 10 bases that match TRBD2. This CDR3 spans 17 amino acids. V gave up 4 bases and J gave up 0 bases; unmatched junction bases: 7. CDR1 and CDR2 (germline): MGHRA, YSYEKL. CDR3 coding DNA: TGCGCCAGCAGCCTCCTACCGGGACTAGCGAGCACAGATACGCAGTATTTT. The encoded protein is CASSLLPGLASTDTQYF.

This clonotype was counted ten times or more. This sequence joins TRBV6-5 and TRBJ2-1; tentatively, D is TRBD2 (6 bases). Germline-derived CDR1 and CDR2 are MNHEY and SVGAGI. This CDR3 is 15 amino acids long. The V and J ends lost 5 bases and 2 bases respectively, with 13 bases between them. The CDR3 region is CASSVLAQTYNEQFF. CDR3 sequence (DNA): TGTGCCAGCAGTGTACTAGCCCAGACCTACAATGAGCAGTTCTTC.

Many counts were recorded for this clonotype. This chain joins TRBV12-3 or TRBV12-4 and TRBJ2-5, with 8 nucleotides matching TRBD2. CDR3 length: 13 residues. V trimming: 6 bases; J trimming: 5 bases; junction bases outside the gene matches: 5. The CDR3 reads CASRGLVRETQYF. The CDR3 DNA reads TGTGCCAGCAGGGGACTAGTCAGGGAGACCCAGTACTTC.

This chain connects TRBV5-1 to TRBJ1-2, with D uncertain. The V gene's germline CDR1 is SGHRS and CDR2 YFSETQ. The CDR3 contains 14 residues. The V gene lost 0 bases and the J gene lost 6 bases, with 12 bases spanning the gap. The CDR3 sequence: CASSLVLGSDGYTF. The CDR3 DNA is TGCGCCAGCAGCTTGGTCTTAGGGTCCGATGGCTACACCTTC.

The chain couples TRBV20-1 to TRBJ2-1, with unresolved D. Germline V gene data show CDR1 as DFQATT and CDR2 as SNEGSKA (reference sequence). The V end was cut by 6 bases, the J end by 5 bases, with 11 bases between. The CDR3 consists of 12 residues. The CDR3 protein is CSAAVWNNEQFF. CDR3 sequence (DNA): TGCAGTGCCGCAGTATGGAACAATGAGCAGTTCTTC.

Worth noting for this clonotype: Germline is not matched at one junction end, which may reflect a read error. The rearrangement links TRBV7-9 to TRBJ2-3; no definite D call. The CDR3 has 12 amino acids. Germline values: CDR1 SEHNR, CDR2 FQNEAQ (reference sequence). As DNA, the CDR3 is TGTGCCAGCAGCTTACGGGCCCCCGCTCTGCATTTT. Amino acids: CASSLRAPALHF.

V gene TRBV7-9 combines with J gene TRBJ1-1; TRBD1 might be the D (5 bases). From germline, CDR1 is SEHNR and CDR2 FQNEAQ (reference sequence). CDR3 length: 13 amino acids. Deletions cut 10 bases from V and 0 bases from J, with 12 bases between. The CDR3 DNA reads as TGTGCCACGGGGCAGGGCATGAACACTGAAGCTTTCTTT. It translates to CATGQGMNTEAFF.

This clonotype appeared many times. This chain uses TRBV29-1 with TRBJ2-2, with no clear D. V was trimmed by 3 bases and J by 10 bases, leaving 15 bases between them. There are 13 residues in the CDR3. Germline V gene sequence: CDR1 SQVTM, CDR2 ANQGSEA. This CDR3 is CSVERLTKEELFF. The CDR3, as DNA: TGCAGCGTTGAGCGGCTTACTAAGGAGGAGCTGTTTTTT.

The V gene is TRBV6-2 or TRBV6-3, the J gene TRBJ1-1, with D possibly matching TRBD1 (5 bases). The V end was cut by 2 bases, the J end by 11 bases, with 9 bases between. Germline-derived CDR1 and CDR2 are MNHEY and SVGEGT. The CDR3 covers 11 residues. CDR3 bases: TGTGCCAGCAGTTACGGCAGGGACGCTTTCTTT. Translation gives CASSYGRDAFF.

This clonotype was counted ten times or more. The genes are TRBV5-1 and TRBJ2-7; no clear D gene. CDR1 is SGHRS and CDR2 is YFSETQ in the germline V gene. The CDR3 runs 16 residues. Trimming cost V 2 bases and J 5 bases, with 20 bases left between them. Here the CDR3 reads CASSFSLTAVPDEQYF. The CDR3 DNA reads TGCGCCAGCAGCTTTTCCCTGACGGCAGTACCGGACGAGCAGTACTTC.

This clonotype has at least ten counts. The V call is TRBV12-3 or TRBV12-4, the J call TRBJ1-1, with a possible D match to TRBD1 (5 bases). CDR3 length: 14 amino acids. Trimming left V 5 bases short and J 6 bases short, with 16 bases between. CDR3 sequence: CASSPDTEGSEAFF. The CDR3 DNA reads as TGTGCCAGCAGTCCGGACACGGAGGGATCTGAAGCTTTCTTT.

In this sample, this clonotype turned up many times. The chain is built from TRBV12-3 or TRBV12-4 and TRBJ1-6; D might be TRBD1 (5 bases). With 1 base removed from V and 9 bases from J, the gap between germline ends came to 10 bases. The CDR3 has 14 amino acids. As DNA, the CDR3 is TGTGCCAGCAGTTTAGAGGGGCGAAGTTCACCCCTCCACTTT. Amino acid sequence: CASSLEGRSSPLHF.

The rearrangement links TRBV12-3 or TRBV12-4 to TRBJ1-2, with 7 bases that match TRBD1. The CDR3 has 14 amino acids. J was trimmed by 8 bases and V by 7 bases; bases with no gene match: 13. The CDR3 loop reads CASKRQGMDGGYTF. CDR3 nucleotide sequence: TGTGCCAGCAAAAGACAGGGAATGGATGGGGGCTACACCTTC.

This clonotype appeared many times. The genes are TRBV29-1 and TRBJ2-1; D unclear. Between the trimmed V and J ends, which lost 2 bases and 6 bases, there was a span of 17 bases. The CDR3 totals 15 residues. The germline CDR1 and CDR2 sequences are SQVTM and ANQGSEA. The CDR3 spells CSVETPDTAINEQFF. The CDR3 DNA is TGCAGCGTTGAAACTCCTGATACGGCTATCAATGAGCAGTTCTTC.

This clonotype occurred many times. DNA of the CDR3: TGCAGTGCTAGGGCATGGGGACAAGGGAACACCGGGGAGCTGTTTTTT. As protein: CSARAWGQGNTGELFF. The genes are TRBV20-1 and TRBJ2-2, with D perhaps matching TRBD1 (6 bases). This CDR3 spans 16 amino acids. Trimming removed 3 bases at V and 1 base at J, with 15 bases between. In germline, CDR1 is DFQATT, CDR2 SNEGSKA (reference sequence).

This clonotype was counted between two and nine times. The genes are TRBV9 and TRBJ2-6; D uncertain. V was trimmed by 0 bases and J by 2 bases, leaving 9 bases between them. The CDR3 is 16 residues long. CDR1 and CDR2 from the germline V gene are SGDLS and YYNGEE. CDR3 amino acids: CASSVGGSTGANVLTF. The CDR3 DNA follows: TGTGCCAGCAGCGTAGGTGGCTCCACTGGGGCCAACGTCCTGACTTTC. The variable domain in full, with the rest retrieved from reference TRBV9 and TRBJ2-6, is DSGVTQTPKHLITATGQRVTLRCSPRSGDLSVYWYQQSLDQGLQFLIQYYNGEERAKGNILERFSAQQFPDLHSELNLSSLELGDSALYFCASSVGGSTGANVLTFGAGSRLTVL.

This clonotype came up a few times. The rearrangement uses TRBV29-1 and TRBJ1-2, with 7 bases aligning to TRBD1. The CDR3 has 13 amino acids. Trimming removed 7 bases from V and 3 bases from J; junction bases left unmatched: 8. Germline CDR1 SQVTM, CDR2 ANQGSEA. CDR3 in DNA: TGCAGCGCTATGCTCGGACAGGACTATGGCTACACCTTC. Translated, it gives CSAMLGQDYGYTF.

This clonotype was counted at least ten times. This chain joins TRBV28 and TRBJ2-5; 9 bases are shared with TRBD1. This CDR3 comprises 16 residues. CDR1 is MDHEN and CDR2 is SYDVKM in the germline V gene. The trim removed 5 bases at V and 5 bases at J, leaving 12 bases unmatched. CDR3 coding DNA: TGTGCCAGCAGTCCACCCGGGACAGGGATTTCGGAGACCCAGTACTTC. It yields the protein CASSPPGTGISETQYF.

This clonotype was found many times. CDR3 amino acids: CASSLNPAQGSYEQYF. The CDR3 bases are TGTGCCAGCAGTTTGAATCCTGCACAGGGGTCCTACGAGCAGTACTTC. The chain carries TRBV12-3 or TRBV12-4 and TRBJ2-7, with 7 bases that match TRBD1. J was trimmed by 1 base and V by 3 bases; bases with no gene match: 9. The CDR3 runs to 16 residues.

There are many counts of this clonotype. J is TRBJ1-6 and V is TRBV30; 8 bases line up with TRBD1. The CDR3 is 13 residues long. CDR1 and CDR2 (germline): GTSNPN, SVGIG (reference sequence). V shed 7 bases and J 5 bases; nucleotides not matched to a gene: 4. The CDR3 is CASRDRNNSPLHF. The CDR3 nucleotides read TGTGCCTCGCGGGACAGGAATAATTCACCCCTCCACTTT.

This clonotype has a count of ten or more. This chain links TRBV6-1 with TRBJ1-1; perhaps TRBD1 as D (5 bases). With 3 bases removed from V and 7 bases from J, the gap between germline ends came to 15 bases. CDR3 size: 14 residues. Germline loops: CDR1 MNHNS, CDR2 SASEGT. The CDR3 DNA follows: TGTGCCAGCAGTGAGGCATTCTCAGGGAGTGAAGCTTTCTTT. Translation gives CASSEAFSGSEAFF.